The entry below gives a single T cell receptor beta chain sequence along with its context. Source study methods: The assay estimated nucleated cells by amplifying reference gene primers. Here immunoSEQ multiplex PCR was the method, and the copy in TCRdb shows in-frame clones only, minus some. V, J and clone size reflect that table, while D and trimming were determined from the DNA. This table has about 45,000 clones, 70% to 90% appearing once. CDR3 length equals 14 residues. V was cut by 6 bases and J by 2 bases, with 13 bases left in between. The germline V gene has CDR1 MGHDK and CDR2 SYGVNS. The data were taken from a study of blood T cell repertoires in COVID-19. As for the study in general: The analysed material was cDNA or gDNA that came from T cells, B-cell-depleted T cells, or PBMCs.

Specimen: peripheral blood. The V and J genes are TRBV25-1 and TRBJ1-2; D call uncertain. This sequence originates from a human donor in a cohort sampled during active COVID-19. CDR3 loop: CASRAPGGNYGYTF. CDR3 nucleotide sequence: TGTGCCAGCAGGGCCCCCGGCGGAAACTATGGCTACACCTTC.